Detailed here is one T cell receptor beta chain. This entry belongs to a study of blood T cell repertoires in COVID-19. Per the authors' pipeline: Reference gene primers were amplified, and this amplification served to estimate nucleated cell counts. The method was immunoSEQ multiplex PCR; TCRdb's version includes in-frame clones alone and lacks a portion of them. V, J and clone size derive from that table, while D and trimming were established from the DNA sequence. The sample records about 47,000 clones, about four fifths being singletons. Germline V CDR1 and CDR2: SGHDT, YYEEEE. The CDR3 covers 16 residues. Trimming cost V 7 bases and J 0 bases, with 16 bases left between them.

This receptor was obtained from a man between 60 and 75 years old with active COVID-19. V gene TRBV5-6 combines with J gene TRBJ2-2, with a tentative D call TRBD1 (5 bases). The sequenced material came from peripheral blood. Here the CDR3 reads CASGFGQTSNTGELFF. The CDR3 DNA follows: TGTGCCAGCGGATTCGGACAAACTTCGAACACCGGGGAGCTGTTTTTT.